Presented here are 10 T cell receptor beta chains from one specimen sequenced in a study of blood T cell repertoires in COVID-19. TCRdb keeps only in-frame clones here, not all; method: immunoSEQ multiplex PCR. The table includes some 190,000 clones, approximately 86% detected once. The source material was peripheral blood. Source of these receptors: a woman older than 75 with active or convalescent COVID-19.

A single count supports this clone. This sequence joins TRBV5-1 and TRBJ2-7, with D perhaps matching TRBD2 (5 bases). The germline CDR1 and CDR2 sequences are SGHRS and YFSETQ. V gave up 4 bases and J gave up 5 bases, with 16 bases separating them. This CDR3 has 14 residues. The CDR3 sequence: CASSPTPDFDEQYF. The CDR3 DNA is TGCGCCAGCAGCCCCACACCGGACTTTGACGAGCAGTACTTC.

The chain has TRBV6-1 and TRBJ1-5, with unresolved D. The CDR3 consists of 15 residues. V lost 0 bases, J lost 3 bases, and 9 bases lay in between. From germline, CDR1 is MNHNS and CDR2 SASEGT. CDR3 protein: CASSEAGGPNQPQHF. CDR3 bases: TGTGCCAGCAGTGAAGCAGGAGGGCCCAATCAGCCCCAGCATTTT.

This chain uses TRBV5-1 with TRBJ1-2, with a weak D call TRBD1 (6 bases). Germline CDR1 and CDR2: SGHRS and YFSETQ. CDR3 length: 15 amino acids. Trimming left V 5 bases short and J 8 bases short, with 22 bases between. The CDR3 DNA follows: TGCGCCAGCAGGAGGGCAGGGGAAGAGGTCGGCGGCTACACCTTC. This translates into CASRRAGEEVGGYTF.

This clone was counted a few times. The rearrangement joins TRBV28 to TRBJ2-3; possible D gene TRBD1, 6 bases. The CDR3 has 16 amino acids. The germline V and J ends were trimmed by 6 bases and 3 bases, with 19 bases remaining between them. Germline V gene data show CDR1 as MDHEN and CDR2 as SYDVKM. The CDR3 loop is CASSSSSGTSTDTQYF. CDR3 coding DNA: TGTGCCAGCAGCAGCTCTTCCGGGACAAGTACAGATACGCAGTATTTT.

V and J are TRBV28 and TRBJ2-7, with 8 positions matching TRBD1. Germline assignment: CDR1 MDHEN and CDR2 SYDVKM. The CDR3 length is 15 residues. The V gene end was trimmed by 4 bases and the J gene end by 5 bases; junction bases not matched to a gene: 10. CDR3 sequence: CASSSSGQGYNEQYF. The CDR3 coding sequence is TGTGCCAGCAGTTCCAGTGGACAGGGATACAACGAGCAGTACTTC.

V and J are TRBV5-1 and TRBJ1-1; TRBD1 matches 7 bases. The ends lost 4 bases at V and 0 bases at J; junction bases unmatched: 12. There are 17 residues in the CDR3. The germline V gene has CDR1 SGHRS and CDR2 YFSETQ. The CDR3 DNA reads as TGCGCCAGCAGCAGCACCAATTCGGGACAGATGAACACTGAAGCTTTCTTT. Its translation: CASSSTNSGQMNTEAFF.

The chain is built from TRBV2 and TRBJ1-5; maybe TRBD1 (5 bases). Germline CDR1 SNHLY, CDR2 FYNNEI. Trimming cost V 3 bases and J 7 bases, with 10 bases left between them. The CDR3 spans 13 residues. CDR3 nucleotide sequence: TGTGCCAGCAGTGAGTCGGGGGGACAGCCCCAGCATTTT. Protein: CASSESGGQPQHF.

The rearrangement uses TRBV6-5 and TRBJ2-1; 8 positions match TRBD1. The CDR3 totals 13 residues. The germline V gene encodes CDR1 MNHEY and CDR2 SVGAGI. V was pared by 8 bases and J by 8 bases, with 8 bases of the junction left unmatched. In nucleotides, the CDR3 is TGTGCCAGCGAGAGGCAGGGGGCTTATGAGCAGTTCTTC. Translating it yields CASERQGAYEQFF.

V is TRBV30 and J is TRBJ2-7, with 9 positions matching TRBD1. The CDR3 runs 15 residues. Germline trimming cut 0 bases from V and 6 bases from J; bases unmatched to any gene: 9. The V gene's germline CDR1 is GTSNPN and CDR2 SVGIG (reference sequence). CDR3 DNA: TGTGCCTGGAGTGTACATCCGGGACAGGGTTTCGAGCAGTACTTC. It is translated as CAWSVHPGQGFEQYF.

The genes are TRBV27 and TRBJ2-5; 8 bases match TRBD2. V dropped 2 bases and J dropped 7; count of bases not matched to a gene: 6. This CDR3 has 14 residues. The germline V gene has CDR1 MNHEY and CDR2 SMNVEV (reference sequence). The CDR3 DNA sequence: TGTGCCAGCAGTTTAGTCGGGGGGGTGGGGACCCAGTACTTC. It encodes CASSLVGGVGTQYF.